This T cell receptor (beta chain) was retrieved from a study of blood T cell repertoires in COVID-19. On the study more broadly: There were acute and convalescent COVID-19 samples, and they came from the United States, Italy and Spain.

Measured with immunoSEQ multiplex PCR; TCRdb has only the in-frame clones, and not every one. Seen here are roughly 39,000 clones, 90% observed once, and the top ten hold more than 5.5%. With regard to this clone: In the same sample, other DNA sequences code for this CDR3.

The CDR3 sequence is 18 residues long. CDR1 SGHTA and CDR2 FQGNSA come from the germline V gene. Trimming at V came to 1 base and at J to 1 base, leaving 6 bases not matched to a gene. V gene TRBV7-2 combines with J gene TRBJ2-6; 8 bases fit TRBD1. The sample taken for sequencing was peripheral blood. The receptor was derived from a human donor in a cohort sampled during active COVID-19. As DNA, the CDR3 is TGTGCCAGCAGCTTAGTAAGGACAGGGAGTTCTGGGGCCAACGTCCTGACTTTC. Its protein is CASSLVRTGSSGANVLTF.